The 20 T cell receptor beta chains in this list originate from one sample, sequenced in a study of Graves' ophthalmopathy and Graves' hyperthyroidism. Investigators amplified TCR beta CDR3 regions from RNA transcripts. RT-PCR was first run with HTBI primers, then multiplex PCR in a second round. One entry per CDR3 protein results from TCRdb running MiXCR on the multiplex PCR reads. The table includes about 740,000 distinct CDR3 sequences, approximately 40% detected once. Sequencing was performed on peripheral blood. These TCRs come from an adult man with Graves' ophthalmopathy.

This clonotype came up a few times. The V call is TRBV4-2, the J call TRBJ1-2; 11 bases align to TRBD1. Germline CDR1 LGHNA, CDR2 YNFKEQ. This CDR3 comprises 14 residues. V shed 4 bases, J shed 7 bases, and the junction held 5 bases outside the gene matches. The DNA of the CDR3 is TGTGCCAGCAGCCGGGACAGGGGGACGTTTGGCTACACCTTC. It codes for CASSRDRGTFGYTF.

This clonotype occurred many times. The chain carries TRBV2 and TRBJ2-7; 8 nucleotides line up with TRBD1. The CDR3 covers 12 residues. Trimming at V came to 6 bases and at J to 6 bases, leaving 4 bases not matched to a gene. CDR1 is SNHLY and CDR2 is FYNNEI in the germline V gene. CDR3 coding DNA: TGTGCCAGCAGCGGACAGGGCTCCGAGCAGTACTTC. This translates into CASSGQGSEQYF. Based on the CDR3 plus reference TRBV2 and TRBJ2-7, the full variable domain is EPEVTQTPSHQVTQMGQEVILRCVPISNHLYFYWYRQILGQKVEFLVSFYNNEISEKSEIFDDQFSVERPDGSNFTLKIRSTKLEDSAMYFCASSGQGSEQYFGPGTRLTVT.

CDR3 protein: CSVSAGTNPPGFF. Written as DNA, the CDR3 is TGCAGCGTTTCAGCAGGGACAAATCCACCCGGTTTCTTT. This chain links TRBV29-1 with TRBJ1-1, with D maybe TRBD1 (6 bases). This CDR3 has 13 residues. The V end lost 5 bases, the J end lost 13 bases, and 23 bases lay between the germline ends. Germline CDR1 SQVTM, CDR2 ANQGSEA.

The rearrangement uses TRBV6-5 and TRBJ1-2, with a tentative D call TRBD1 (5 bases). V shed 3 bases and J shed 4 bases, with 18 bases lying between them. Germline CDR1 and CDR2: MNHEY and SVGAGI. The length of the CDR3 is 16 residues. The CDR3 sequence is CASSYRVGGVGYGYTF. In nucleotides, the CDR3 is TGTGCCAGCAGTTATCGCGTGGGGGGTGTGGGCTATGGCTACACCTTC.

V is TRBV10-3 and J is TRBJ1-2, with D possibly matching TRBD1 (5 bases). CDR3 length equals 18 residues. V dropped 2 bases and J dropped 4 bases, with 23 bases sitting between them. Per the germline V gene, CDR1 is ENHRY and CDR2 is SYGVKD. In nucleotides, the CDR3 is TGTGCCATCAGTGAGCAGGGAGGGGACCGTACCAAATTCTATGGCTACACCTTC. This gives the protein CAISEQGGDRTKFYGYTF.

This clonotype was found a few times. The CDR3 sequence is CASRQGISPLHF. CDR3 DNA sequence: TGTGCCAGCAGACAGGGCATTTCACCCCTCCACTTT. The chain recombines TRBV5-8 with TRBJ1-6; D is perhaps TRBD1 (6 bases). Germline V gene lookup returns CDR1 SGHTS and CDR2 YDEGEE. The germline V and J ends were trimmed by 5 bases and 9 bases, with 9 bases remaining between them. The CDR3 has 12 residues. The variable domain in full, completed from reference TRBV5-8 and TRBJ1-6, reads EAGVTQSPTHLIKTRGQQATLRCSPISGHTSVYWYQQALGLGLQFLLWYDEGEERNRGNFPPRFSGRQFPNYSSELNVNALELEDSALYLCASRQGISPLHFGNGTRLTVT.

As for this clonotype: This may be a read error, as it is one base from a much larger clone. This chain links TRBV9 with TRBJ2-5; no clear D gene. The CDR3 covers 13 residues. Germline assignment: CDR1 SGDLS and CDR2 YYNGEE. The DNA for the CDR3 is TGTGCCAGCGGCGTAGGAGAATTGGAGACCCAGTACTTC. It codes for CASGVGELETQYF.

This clonotype has a handful of counts. The rearrangement links TRBV4-1 to TRBJ2-5; TRBD2 is a possible D gene (5 bases). The CDR3 loop spans 15 amino acids. V dropped 2 bases and J dropped 5 bases, with 15 bases sitting between them. Germline CDR1 reads MGHRA; CDR2 reads YSYEKL. The chain's CDR3 is CASSQSEVLGETQYF. The CDR3 DNA is TGCGCCAGCAGCCAATCGGAGGTATTAGGCGAGACCCAGTACTTC.

V and J are TRBV24-1 and TRBJ1-2; 10 positions agree with TRBD1. In germline, CDR1 is KGHDR, CDR2 SFDVKD. J gave up 3 bases and V 4 bases, and 7 bases lay outside the gene matches. The CDR3 sequence is 16 residues long. CDR3 region: CATSDPGTGEDYGYTF. CDR3 nucleotides: TGTGCCACCAGTGACCCAGGGACAGGGGAAGACTATGGCTACACCTTC.

This clonotype was seen ten or more times. V and J are TRBV29-1 and TRBJ2-5; 14 bases align to TRBD2. CDR1 is SQVTM and CDR2 is ANQGSEA in the germline V gene. After removal of 7 bases from V and 4 bases from J, the junction contained 8 bases not matched to a gene. The length of the CDR3 is 15 residues. The CDR3 DNA sequence: TGCAGCGCCGGGACTAGCGGGAGAGTTGGAGAGACCCAGTACTTC. Its translation: CSAGTSGRVGETQYF.

This clonotype was counted between two and nine times. The gene calls are TRBV7-3 and TRBJ2-5; D assignment may be TRBD1 or TRBD2 (5 bases each). Trimming pared 0 bases from V and 5 bases from J, leaving 10 bases between. The germline gives CDR1 SGHTA, CDR2 FQGTGA. This CDR3 region has 14 residues. The CDR3 bases are TGTGCCAGCAGCTTAACTGGGGGTATCGAGACCCAGTACTTC. This encodes CASSLTGGIETQYF.

The CDR3 here is CASSVGRDINSPLHF. The CDR3 nucleotides read TGTGCCAGCAGCGTAGGCAGGGACATCAATTCACCCCTCCACTTT. The V gene is TRBV9, the J gene TRBJ1-6, with a weak D call TRBD1 (6 bases). The CDR3 extends over 15 amino acids. The V end was cut by 0 bases, the J end by 7 bases, with 11 bases between. CDR1 is SGDLS and CDR2 is YYNGEE in the germline V gene.

This clonotype has just a few counts. This chain joins TRBV6-6 and TRBJ1-4; D gene uncertain. Germline-derived CDR1 and CDR2 are MNHNY and SVGAGI (reference sequence). Trimming removed 2 bases at V and 8 bases at J, with 12 bases between. This CDR3 is 14 amino acids long. The chain's CDR3 is CASSYRGFWEKLFF. The CDR3 region has the DNA TGTGCCAGCAGTTACCGAGGTTTTTGGGAAAAACTGTTTTTT.

The J gene is TRBJ1-1, the V gene TRBV5-1, with TRBD1 matching over 7 bases. The CDR3 has 14 amino acids. CDR1 and CDR2 from the germline V gene are SGHRS and YFSETQ. With 6 bases clipped from V and 1 base from J, the junction kept 6 bases outside the gene matches. CDR3 nucleotide sequence: TGCGCCAGCAATACCGGGACAGCGAACACTGAAGCTTTCTTT. This gives the protein CASNTGTANTEAFF.

The rearrangement uses TRBV7-8 and TRBJ2-7; the D gene is possibly TRBD1 (5 bases). This CDR3 spans 14 amino acids. CDR1 is SGHVS, CDR2 FQNEAQ, per germline. Trimming took off 5 bases at V and 6 bases at J, with 17 bases between the two ends. The CDR3 loop reads CASSPRSTETEQYF. The CDR3 DNA follows: TGTGCCAGCAGCCCGAGGTCGACAGAGACCGAGCAGTACTTC.

In its sample, this clonotype was seen many times. This chain joins TRBV7-8 and TRBJ1-5; the D is unclear. Germline loops: CDR1 SGHVS, CDR2 FQNEAQ. CDR3 length equals 15 residues. V lost 1 base and J lost 6, with 13 bases in between. For the CDR3, the DNA is TGTGCCAGCAGCTTAGAGGGAGGGAGTGGTCAGCCCCAGCATTTT. It codes for CASSLEGGSGQPQHF.

This chain uses TRBV7-9 with TRBJ2-3; 9 bases agree with TRBD2. Germline V lookup: CDR1 SEHNR, CDR2 FQNEAQ (reference sequence). V lost 4 bases, J lost 6 bases, and 5 bases stayed unmatched. There are 14 residues in the CDR3. CDR3 amino acids: CASSSAGGRDTQYF. The CDR3 DNA is TGTGCCAGCAGCTCAGCGGGGGGCCGGGATACGCAGTATTTT.

This chain joins TRBV10-3 and TRBJ1-4; 8 positions match TRBD1. CDR1 ENHRY and CDR2 SYGVKD come from the germline V gene. Germline trimming cut 5 bases from V and 10 bases from J; bases unmatched to any gene: 9. The CDR3 consists of 14 residues. The CDR3 DNA is TGTGCCATCAGTCAGGGACAGGACAGCGGAAAACTGTTTTTT. It yields the protein CAISQGQDSGKLFF.

In this sample, this clonotype turned up many times. V gene TRBV10-3 combines with J gene TRBJ1-3, with TRBD1 identical over 9 bases. CDR3 size: 17 residues. The V and J ends lost 3 bases and 0 bases, in that order; junction bases with no gene match: 6. Germline CDR1 reads ENHRY; CDR2 reads SYGVKD. The CDR3 DNA reads as TGTGCCATCAGTGAACAGGGGGCCCTCCTCTCTGGAAACACCATATATTTT. Its translation: CAISEQGALLSGNTIYF.

V is TRBV12-5 and J is TRBJ1-1; 7 bases map to TRBD1. Trimming cost V 6 bases and J 4 bases; bases outside gene matches: 8. The CDR3 consists of 14 residues. In germline, CDR1 is LGHNT, CDR2 FRNRAP. The CDR3 is CASGSTGEITEAFF. CDR3 nucleotide sequence: TGTGCTAGTGGCTCAACAGGGGAAATCACTGAAGCTTTCTTT.